This T cell receptor beta chain emerged from a study of a mutant IDH1 vaccine in newly diagnosed glioma. Documented time point: week 47, end of study. Every vaccine dose comprised 300 ug of mutant IDH1 20-mer peptide plus topical imiquimod. In regard to this clone: Its antigen is undetermined.

Germline CDR1 reads SGHAT; CDR2 reads FQNNGV. CDR3 length: 13 amino acids. Trimming stripped 9 bases from V and 0 bases from J, with 12 bases between. Measured with immunoSEQ multiplex PCR; TCRdb has only the in-frame clones, and not every one. The sample lists around 23,000 clones; around 82% were seen once. The chain has TRBV11-2 and TRBJ2-7, with a possible D match to TRBD2 (5 bases). This receptor was taken from a man aged 40-55 years with glioma. The sequenced sample was PBMCs, obtained from a glioma patient whose treatment included an IDH1 peptide vaccine. The CDR3: CASGLGSSYEQYF. CDR3 nucleotides: TGTGCCAGTGGACTGGGGAGCTCCTACGAGCAGTACTTC. The full variable domain, with the rest looked up from reference TRBV11-2 and TRBJ2-7, is EAGVAQSPRYKIIEKRQSVAFWCNPISGHATLYWYQQILGQGPKLLIQFQNNGVVDDSQLPKDRFSAERLKGVDSTLKIQPAKLEDSAVYLCASGLGSSYEQYFGPGTRLTVT.